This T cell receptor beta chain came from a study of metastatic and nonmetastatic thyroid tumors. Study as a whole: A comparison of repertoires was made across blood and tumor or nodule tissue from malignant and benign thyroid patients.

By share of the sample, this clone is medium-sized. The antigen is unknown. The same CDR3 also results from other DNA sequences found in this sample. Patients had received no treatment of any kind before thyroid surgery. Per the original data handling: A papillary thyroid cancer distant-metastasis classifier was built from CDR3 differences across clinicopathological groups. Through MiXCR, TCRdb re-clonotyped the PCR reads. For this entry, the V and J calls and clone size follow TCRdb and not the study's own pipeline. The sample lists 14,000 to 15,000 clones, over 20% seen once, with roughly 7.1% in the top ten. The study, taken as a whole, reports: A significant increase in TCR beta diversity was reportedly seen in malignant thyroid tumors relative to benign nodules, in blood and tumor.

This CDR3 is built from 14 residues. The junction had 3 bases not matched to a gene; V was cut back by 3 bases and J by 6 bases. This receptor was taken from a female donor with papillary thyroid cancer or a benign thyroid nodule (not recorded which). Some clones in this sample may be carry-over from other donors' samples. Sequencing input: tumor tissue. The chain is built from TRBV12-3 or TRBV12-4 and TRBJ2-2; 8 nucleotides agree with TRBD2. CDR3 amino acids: CASSFAGGSGELFF. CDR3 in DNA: TGTGCCAGCAGTTTTGCGGGAGGTTCCGGGGAGCTGTTTTTT.